Presented here are 3 T cell receptor beta chains from one specimen sequenced in a study of radiation and T cells in renal cell carcinoma. The time point: blood 2 weeks post-SBRT. Treatment specified: 15 Gy SBRT to primary tumor, nephrectomy 4 weeks later. The repertoire was sequenced with immunoSEQ multiplex PCR; TCRdb's copy has only in-frame clones and lacks some. The repertoire includes some 150,000 clones, over 80% of them detected once, and under 15% sits in the top ten. This material consisted of blood, taken from a patient whose treatment included radiotherapy and nephrectomy. Receptor source: a woman in her 50s with renal cell carcinoma.

This sequence joins TRBV27 and TRBJ2-1; 8 bases fit TRBD1. Trimming removed 8 bases from V and 6 bases from J; junction bases left unmatched: 3. Per germline, CDR1 MNHEY and CDR2 SMNVEV (reference sequence). This CDR3 contains 12 residues. The CDR3 DNA reads as TGTGCCAGCGGGACAGGTATCAATGAGCAGTTCTTC. It specifies CASGTGINEQFF.

The V gene is TRBV5-1, the J gene TRBJ1-2; possibly TRBD1 for D (6 bases). The CDR3 has 12 residues. Per germline, CDR1 SGHRS and CDR2 YFSETQ. Trimming stripped 4 bases from V and 8 bases from J, with 12 bases between. In nucleotides, the CDR3 is TGCGCCAGCAGCGAGACCAGGGGAGGCTACACCTTC. Protein: CASSETRGGYTF.

The chain links TRBV5-4 to TRBJ2-5, with 8 bases aligning to TRBD1. Germline values: CDR1 SGHNT, CDR2 YYREEE (reference sequence). Trimming removed 4 bases from V and 5 bases from J; junction bases left unmatched: 4. The CDR3 extends over 13 amino acids. In DNA form, the CDR3 reads TGTGCCAGCAGCCTGGACAGGGTGGAGACCCAGTACTTC. It yields the protein CASSLDRVETQYF.